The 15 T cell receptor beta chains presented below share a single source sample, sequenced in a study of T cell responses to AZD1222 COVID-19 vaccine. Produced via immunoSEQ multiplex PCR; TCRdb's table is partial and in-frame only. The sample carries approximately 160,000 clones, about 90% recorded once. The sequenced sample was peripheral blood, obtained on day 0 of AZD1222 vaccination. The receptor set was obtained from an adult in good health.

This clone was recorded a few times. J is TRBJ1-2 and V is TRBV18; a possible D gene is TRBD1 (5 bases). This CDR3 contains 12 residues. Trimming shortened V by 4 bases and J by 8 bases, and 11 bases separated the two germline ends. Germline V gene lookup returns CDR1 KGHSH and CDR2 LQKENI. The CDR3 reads CASSLARDGYTF. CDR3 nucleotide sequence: TGTGCCAGCTCACTAGCGAGGGACGGCTACACCTTC.

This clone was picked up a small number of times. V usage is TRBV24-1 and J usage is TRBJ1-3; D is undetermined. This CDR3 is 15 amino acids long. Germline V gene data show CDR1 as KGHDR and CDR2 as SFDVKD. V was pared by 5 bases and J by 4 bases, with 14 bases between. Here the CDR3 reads CATSGSGPPGNTIYF. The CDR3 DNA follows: TGTGCCACCAGTGGCAGCGGGCCGCCAGGAAACACCATATATTTT.

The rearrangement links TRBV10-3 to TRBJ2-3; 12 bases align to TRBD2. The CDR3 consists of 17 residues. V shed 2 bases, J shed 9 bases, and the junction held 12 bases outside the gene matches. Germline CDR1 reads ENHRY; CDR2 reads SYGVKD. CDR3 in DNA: TGTGCCATCAGTGAGCGAATGACTAGCGGGAGAATGGACACGCAGTATTTT. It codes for CAISERMTSGRMDTQYF.

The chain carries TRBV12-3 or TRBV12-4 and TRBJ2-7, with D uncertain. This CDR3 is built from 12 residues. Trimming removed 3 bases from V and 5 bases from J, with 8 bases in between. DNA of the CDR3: TGTGCCAGCAGTTTCTTCGCGCACGAGCAGTACTTC. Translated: CASSFFAHEQYF.

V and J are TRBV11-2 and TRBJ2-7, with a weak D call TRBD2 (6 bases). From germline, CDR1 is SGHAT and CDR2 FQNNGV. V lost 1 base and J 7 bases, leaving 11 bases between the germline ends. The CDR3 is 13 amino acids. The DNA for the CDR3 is TGTGCCAGCAGCTTAGGGTATGGGGGGGAGCAGTACTTC. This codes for CASSLGYGGEQYF. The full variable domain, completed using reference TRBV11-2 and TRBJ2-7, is EAGVAQSPRYKIIEKRQSVAFWCNPISGHATLYWYQQILGQGPKLLIQFQNNGVVDDSQLPKDRFSAERLKGVDSTLKIQPAKLEDSAVYLCASSLGYGGEQYFGPGTRLTVT.

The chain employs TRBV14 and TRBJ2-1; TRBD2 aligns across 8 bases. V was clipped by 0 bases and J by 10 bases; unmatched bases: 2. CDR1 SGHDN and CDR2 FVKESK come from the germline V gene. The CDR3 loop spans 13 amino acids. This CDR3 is CASSQDLAGEQFF. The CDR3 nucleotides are TGTGCCAGCAGCCAAGATTTAGCGGGAGAGCAGTTCTTC.

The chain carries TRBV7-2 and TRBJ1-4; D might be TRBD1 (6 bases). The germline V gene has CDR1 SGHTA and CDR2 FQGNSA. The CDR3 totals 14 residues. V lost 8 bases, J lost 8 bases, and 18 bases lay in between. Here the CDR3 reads CASAPKGGMEKLFF. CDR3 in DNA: TGTGCCAGCGCTCCTAAGGGGGGTATGGAAAAACTGTTTTTT.

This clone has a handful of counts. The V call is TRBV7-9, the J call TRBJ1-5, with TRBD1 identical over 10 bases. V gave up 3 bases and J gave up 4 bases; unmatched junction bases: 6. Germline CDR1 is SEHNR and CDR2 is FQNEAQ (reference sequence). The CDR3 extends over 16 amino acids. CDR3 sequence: CASSLGQGFWNQPQHF. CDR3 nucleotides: TGTGCCAGCAGCTTGGGACAGGGGTTCTGGAATCAGCCCCAGCATTTT.

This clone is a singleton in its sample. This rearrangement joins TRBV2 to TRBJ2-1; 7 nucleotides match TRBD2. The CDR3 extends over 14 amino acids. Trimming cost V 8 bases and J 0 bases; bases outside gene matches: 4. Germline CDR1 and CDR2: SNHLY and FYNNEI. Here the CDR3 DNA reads TGTGCCAGCCAGCGGGACCGCTCCTACAATGAGCAGTTCTTC. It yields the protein CASQRDRSYNEQFF.

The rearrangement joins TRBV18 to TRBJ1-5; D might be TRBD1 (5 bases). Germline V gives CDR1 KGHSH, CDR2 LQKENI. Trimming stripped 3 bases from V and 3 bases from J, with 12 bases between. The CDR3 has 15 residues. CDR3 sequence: CASSPGQILNQPQHF. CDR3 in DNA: TGTGCCAGCTCACCTGGACAAATACTCAATCAGCCCCAGCATTTT.

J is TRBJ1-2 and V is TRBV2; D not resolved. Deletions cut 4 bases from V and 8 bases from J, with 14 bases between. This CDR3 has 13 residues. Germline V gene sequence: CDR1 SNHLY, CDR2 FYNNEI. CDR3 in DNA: TGTGCCAGCAGTGGGAGGCGTGGAAGGGGCTACACCTTC. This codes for CASSGRRGRGYTF.

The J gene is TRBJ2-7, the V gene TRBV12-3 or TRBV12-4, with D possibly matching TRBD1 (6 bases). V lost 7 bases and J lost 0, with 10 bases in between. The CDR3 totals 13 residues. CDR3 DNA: TGTGCCAGCACATACAGGGTCTCCTACGAGCAGTACTTC. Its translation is CASTYRVSYEQYF.

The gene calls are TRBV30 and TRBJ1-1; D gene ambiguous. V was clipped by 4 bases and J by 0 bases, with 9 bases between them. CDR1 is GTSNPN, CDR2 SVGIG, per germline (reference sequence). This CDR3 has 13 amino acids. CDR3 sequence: CAWMEFMNTEAFF. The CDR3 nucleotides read TGTGCCTGGATGGAATTCATGAACACTGAAGCTTTCTTT.

The chain's CDR3 is CASSPSGRAGTDTQYF. The CDR3, as DNA: TGTGCCAGCAGCCCAAGCGGGAGGGCCGGGACAGATACGCAGTATTTT. The chain has TRBV5-4 and TRBJ2-3; 10 positions agree with TRBD2. There are 16 residues in the CDR3. The V and J ends lost 4 bases and 3 bases, in that order; junction bases with no gene match: 8. Germline assignment: CDR1 SGHNT and CDR2 YYREEE (reference sequence).

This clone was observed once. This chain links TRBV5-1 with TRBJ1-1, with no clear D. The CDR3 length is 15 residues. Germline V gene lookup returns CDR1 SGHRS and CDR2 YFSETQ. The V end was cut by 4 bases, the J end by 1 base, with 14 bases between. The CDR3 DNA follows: TGCGCCAGCAGCCCGAATTCGATTAAGAACACTGAAGCTTTCTTT. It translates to CASSPNSIKNTEAFF.